Below are 2 T cell receptor beta chains sequenced from a single sample in a study of OX40 agonist ivuxolimab in advanced cancers. Profiled with immunoSEQ multiplex PCR; TCRdb holds only in-frame clones, not every one. The sample shows tens of thousands of clones, roughly 89% of them seen only once. The sequencing here drew on CD4+ or CD8+ T cells sorted from blood, taken in a trial of the OX40 agonist ivuxolimab. All receptors come from an adult with an advanced solid tumor such as melanoma, head and neck, liver or kidney cancer.

V gene TRBV28 combines with J gene TRBJ2-1; 13 bases map to TRBD2. The CDR3 contains 18 residues. V was clipped by 3 bases and J by 4 bases; unmatched bases: 9. The germline V gene has CDR1 MDHEN and CDR2 SYDVKM. The DNA of the CDR3 is TGTGCCAGCAGTTTGATCACTAGCGGGAGGGCCTTTTACAATGAGCAGTTCTTC. Translation: CASSLITSGRAFYNEQFF.

The J gene is TRBJ1-4, the V gene TRBV7-9; D call uncertain. The V gene's germline CDR1 is SEHNR and CDR2 FQNEAQ (reference sequence). Trimming stripped 5 bases from V and 8 bases from J, with 15 bases between. The CDR3 runs 14 residues. CDR3 in DNA: TGTGCCAGCAGCCCCCCCGGGCCTGGAGAAAAACTGTTTTTT. As protein: CASSPPGPGEKLFF.